This T cell receptor (beta chain) was obtained from a study of blood T cell repertoires in COVID-19. Looking at the study overall: There were acute and convalescent COVID-19 samples, and they came from the United States, Italy and Spain.

Looked up from germline, CDR1 is SQVTM and CDR2 is ANQGSEA. The CDR3 has 14 residues. Trimming removed 1 base at V and 0 bases at J, with 10 bases between. Sequencing was performed with immunoSEQ multiplex PCR; in TCRdb, only in-frame clones are kept and a portion is missing. The data hold roughly 190,000 clones, with around 90% observed a single time. Residents of about two dozen US areas, aged roughly 18 to 95 years, made up the participants. Material for sequencing was PBMCs or T cells enriched from blood (not recorded which). This TCR derives from a young woman who had recovered from COVID-19. The rearrangement uses TRBV29-1 and TRBJ2-7; no clear D. CDR3 sequence reads: CSVEAGRNSYEQYF. The CDR3 DNA is TGCAGCGTTGAAGCCGGCAGGAACTCCTACGAGCAGTACTTC.